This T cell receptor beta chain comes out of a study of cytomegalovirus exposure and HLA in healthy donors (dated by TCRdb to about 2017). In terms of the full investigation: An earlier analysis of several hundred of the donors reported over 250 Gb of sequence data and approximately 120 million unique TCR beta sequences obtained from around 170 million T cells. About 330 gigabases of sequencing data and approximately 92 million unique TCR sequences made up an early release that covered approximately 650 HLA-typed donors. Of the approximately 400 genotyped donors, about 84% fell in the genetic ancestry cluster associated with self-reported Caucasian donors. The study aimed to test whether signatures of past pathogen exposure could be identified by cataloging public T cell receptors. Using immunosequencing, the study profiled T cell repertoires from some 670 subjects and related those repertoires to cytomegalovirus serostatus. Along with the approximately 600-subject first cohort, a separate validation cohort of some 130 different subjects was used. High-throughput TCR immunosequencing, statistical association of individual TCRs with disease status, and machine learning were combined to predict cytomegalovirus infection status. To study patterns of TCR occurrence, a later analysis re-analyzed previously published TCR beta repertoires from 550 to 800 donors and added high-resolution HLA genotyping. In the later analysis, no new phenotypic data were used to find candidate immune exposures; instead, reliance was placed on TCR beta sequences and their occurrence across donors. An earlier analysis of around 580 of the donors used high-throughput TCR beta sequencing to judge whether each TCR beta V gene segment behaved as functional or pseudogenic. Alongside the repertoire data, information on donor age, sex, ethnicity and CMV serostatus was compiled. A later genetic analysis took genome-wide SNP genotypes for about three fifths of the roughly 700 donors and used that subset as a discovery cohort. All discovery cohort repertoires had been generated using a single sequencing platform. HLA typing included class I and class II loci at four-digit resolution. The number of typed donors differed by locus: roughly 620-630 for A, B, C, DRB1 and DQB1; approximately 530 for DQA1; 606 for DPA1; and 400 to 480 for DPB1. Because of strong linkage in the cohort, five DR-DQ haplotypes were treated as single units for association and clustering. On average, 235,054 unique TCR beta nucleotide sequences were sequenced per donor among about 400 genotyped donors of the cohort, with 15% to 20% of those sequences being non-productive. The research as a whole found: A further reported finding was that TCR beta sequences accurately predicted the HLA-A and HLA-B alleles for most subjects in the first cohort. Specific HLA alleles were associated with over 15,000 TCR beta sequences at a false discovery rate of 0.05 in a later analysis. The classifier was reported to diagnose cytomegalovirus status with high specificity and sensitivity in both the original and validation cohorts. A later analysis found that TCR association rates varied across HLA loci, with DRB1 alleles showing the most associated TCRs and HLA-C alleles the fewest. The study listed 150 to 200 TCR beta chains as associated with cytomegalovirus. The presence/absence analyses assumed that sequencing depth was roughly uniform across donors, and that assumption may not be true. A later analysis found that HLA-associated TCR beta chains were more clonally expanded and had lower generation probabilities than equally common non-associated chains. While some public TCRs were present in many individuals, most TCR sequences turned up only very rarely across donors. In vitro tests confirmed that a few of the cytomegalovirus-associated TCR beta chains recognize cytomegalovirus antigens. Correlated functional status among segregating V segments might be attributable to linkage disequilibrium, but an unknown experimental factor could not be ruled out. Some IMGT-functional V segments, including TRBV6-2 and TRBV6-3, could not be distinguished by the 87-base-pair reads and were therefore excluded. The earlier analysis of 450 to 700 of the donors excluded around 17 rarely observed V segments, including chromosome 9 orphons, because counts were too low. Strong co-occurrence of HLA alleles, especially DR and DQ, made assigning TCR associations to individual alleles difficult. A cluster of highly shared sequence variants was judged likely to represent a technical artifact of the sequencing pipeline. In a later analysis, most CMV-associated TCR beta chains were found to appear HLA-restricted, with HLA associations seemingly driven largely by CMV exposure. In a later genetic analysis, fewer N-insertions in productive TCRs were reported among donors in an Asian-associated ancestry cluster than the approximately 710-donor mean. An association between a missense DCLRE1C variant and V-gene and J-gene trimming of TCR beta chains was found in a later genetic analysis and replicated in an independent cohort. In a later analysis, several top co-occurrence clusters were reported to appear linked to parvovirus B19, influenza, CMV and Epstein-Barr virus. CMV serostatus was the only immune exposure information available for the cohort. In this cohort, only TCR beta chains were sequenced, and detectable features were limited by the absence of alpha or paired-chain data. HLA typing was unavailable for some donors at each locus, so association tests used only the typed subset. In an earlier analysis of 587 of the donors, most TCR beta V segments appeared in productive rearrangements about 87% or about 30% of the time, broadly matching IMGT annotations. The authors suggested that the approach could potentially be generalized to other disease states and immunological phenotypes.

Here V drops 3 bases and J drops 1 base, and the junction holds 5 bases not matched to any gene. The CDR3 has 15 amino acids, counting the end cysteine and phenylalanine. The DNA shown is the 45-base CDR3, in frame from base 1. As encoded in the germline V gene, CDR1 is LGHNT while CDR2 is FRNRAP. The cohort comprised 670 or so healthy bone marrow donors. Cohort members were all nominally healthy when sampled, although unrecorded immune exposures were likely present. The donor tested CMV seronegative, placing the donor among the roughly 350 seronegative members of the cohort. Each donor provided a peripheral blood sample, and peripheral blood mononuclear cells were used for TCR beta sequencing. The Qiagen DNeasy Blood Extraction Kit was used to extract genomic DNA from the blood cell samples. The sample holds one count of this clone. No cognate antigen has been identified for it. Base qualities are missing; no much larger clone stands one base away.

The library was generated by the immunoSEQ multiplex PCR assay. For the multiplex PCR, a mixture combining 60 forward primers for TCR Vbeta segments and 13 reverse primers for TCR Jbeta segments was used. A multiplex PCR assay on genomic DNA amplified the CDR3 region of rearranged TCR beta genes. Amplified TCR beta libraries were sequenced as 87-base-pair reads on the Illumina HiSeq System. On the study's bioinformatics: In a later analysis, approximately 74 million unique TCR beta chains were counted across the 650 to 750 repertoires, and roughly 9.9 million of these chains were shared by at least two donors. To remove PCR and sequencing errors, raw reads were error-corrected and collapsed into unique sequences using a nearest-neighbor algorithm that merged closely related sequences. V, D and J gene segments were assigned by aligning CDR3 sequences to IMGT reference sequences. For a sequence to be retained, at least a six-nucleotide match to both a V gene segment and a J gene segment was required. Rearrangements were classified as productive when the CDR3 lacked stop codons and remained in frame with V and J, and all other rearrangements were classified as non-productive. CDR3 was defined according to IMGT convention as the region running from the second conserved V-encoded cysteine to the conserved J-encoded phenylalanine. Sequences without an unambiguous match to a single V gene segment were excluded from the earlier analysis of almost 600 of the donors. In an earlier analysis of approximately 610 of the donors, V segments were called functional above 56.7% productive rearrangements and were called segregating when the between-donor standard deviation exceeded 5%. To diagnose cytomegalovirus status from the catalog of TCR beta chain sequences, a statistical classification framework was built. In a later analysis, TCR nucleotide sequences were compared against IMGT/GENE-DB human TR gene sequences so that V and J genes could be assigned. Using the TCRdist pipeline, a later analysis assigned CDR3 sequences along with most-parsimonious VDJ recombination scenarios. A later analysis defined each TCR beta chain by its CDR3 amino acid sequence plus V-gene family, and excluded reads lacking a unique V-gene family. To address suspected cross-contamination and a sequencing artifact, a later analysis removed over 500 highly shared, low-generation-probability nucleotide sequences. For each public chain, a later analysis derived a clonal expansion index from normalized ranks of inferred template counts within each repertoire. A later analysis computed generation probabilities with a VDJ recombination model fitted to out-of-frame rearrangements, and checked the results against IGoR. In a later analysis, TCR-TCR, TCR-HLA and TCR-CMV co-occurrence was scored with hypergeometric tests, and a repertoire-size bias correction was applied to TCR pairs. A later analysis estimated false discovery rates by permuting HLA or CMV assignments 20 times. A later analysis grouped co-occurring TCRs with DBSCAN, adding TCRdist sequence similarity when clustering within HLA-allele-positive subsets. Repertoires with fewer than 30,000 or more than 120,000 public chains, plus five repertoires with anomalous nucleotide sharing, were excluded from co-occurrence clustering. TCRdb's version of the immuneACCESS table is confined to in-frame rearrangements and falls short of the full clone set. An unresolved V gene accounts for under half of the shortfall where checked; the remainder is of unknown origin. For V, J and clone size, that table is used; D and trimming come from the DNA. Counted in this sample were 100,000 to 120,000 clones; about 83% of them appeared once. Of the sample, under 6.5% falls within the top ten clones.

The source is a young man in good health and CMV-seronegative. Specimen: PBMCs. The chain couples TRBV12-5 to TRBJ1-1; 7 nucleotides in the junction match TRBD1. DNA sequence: TGTGCTAGTGGTTTACCACAGGGGAGGAACACTGAAGCTTTCTTT. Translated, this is CASGLPQGRNTEAFF.